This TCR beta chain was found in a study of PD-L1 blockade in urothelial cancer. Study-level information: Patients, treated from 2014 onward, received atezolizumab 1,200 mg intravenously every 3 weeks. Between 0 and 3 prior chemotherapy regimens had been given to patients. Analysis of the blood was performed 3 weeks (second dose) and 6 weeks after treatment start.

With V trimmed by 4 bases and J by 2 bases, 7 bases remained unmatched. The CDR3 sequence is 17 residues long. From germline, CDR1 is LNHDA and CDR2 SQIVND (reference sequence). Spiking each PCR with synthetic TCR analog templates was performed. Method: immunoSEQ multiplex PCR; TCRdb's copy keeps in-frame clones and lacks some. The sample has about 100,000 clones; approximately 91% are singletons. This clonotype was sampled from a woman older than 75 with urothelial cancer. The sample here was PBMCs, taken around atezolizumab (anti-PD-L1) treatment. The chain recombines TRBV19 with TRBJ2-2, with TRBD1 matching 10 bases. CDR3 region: CASSKGQTGGNTGELFF. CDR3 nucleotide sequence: TGTGCCAGTAGTAAGGGACAGACAGGGGGCAACACCGGGGAGCTGTTTTTT. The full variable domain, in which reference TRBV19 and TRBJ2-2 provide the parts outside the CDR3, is DGGITQSPKYLFRKEGQNVTLSCEQNLNHDAMYWYRQDPGQGLRLIYYSQIVNDFQKGDIAEGYSVSREKKESFPLTVTSAQKNPTAFYLCASSKGQTGGNTGELFFGEGSRLTVL.